The clone carrying this T cell receptor beta chain has at least ten counts. The antigen remains unidentified. These data come from a study of T cells after yellow fever vaccination. Points from the study as a whole: Among primary-vaccination clones, most reappeared after the booster, at around 97% for CD4 and 88% for CD8. Some clonotypes, a small share, were shared between CD4 and CD8 compartments. The presence of abundant clonotypes contaminating from the bulk population was possible in FACS-sorted repertoires.

V lost 7 bases to trimming and J lost 1 base; unmatched junction nucleotides: 8. The CDR3 loop spans 15 amino acids. In making TCR cDNA, 5'RACE template switching added a universal primer site and UMIs to it. MiXCR, run by TCRdb on the 5' RACE reads, gives a single entry per CDR3 protein. The sample lists fewer than 350,000 distinct CDR3 sequences; roughly 3.5% were seen once. V usage is TRBV12-3 or TRBV12-4 and J usage is TRBJ1-2, with 8 positions matching TRBD1. This clonotype was obtained from a man aged 18-30 years who received the YFV17D yellow fever vaccine. Sequencing used PBMCs, obtained on the day of the yellow fever booster vaccination. CDR3 protein: CASIMGTGVNYGYTF. CDR3 DNA: TGTGCCAGCATCATGGGGACAGGAGTTAACTATGGCTACACCTTC.